This paragraph reports one T cell receptor beta chain. In this sample, this clonotype turned up many times. The antigen this receptor binds is unknown. The sample holds no much larger clone one base away, and base qualities are not on file. Stable Graves' hyperthyroidism was defined as the absence of progression to ophthalmopathy over 18 months of follow-up. Hyperthyroidism patients were newly diagnosed, with disease duration under 2 months, and aged 18 to 65 years. The study excluded patients with uncontrolled infections, other autoimmune diseases, pregnancy or lactation. Diagnoses relied on clinical symptoms, serum thyroxine and TRAb, thyroid ultrasound and orbital computed tomography. PBMCs were isolated from about 10 ml of fresh peripheral blood by Ficoll-Paque density gradient centrifugation. Total RNA was extracted using Trizol reagent, and RNA quality was assessed on an Agilent 2100 Bioanalyzer.

In the germline V gene, CDR1 corresponds to SGHRS and CDR2 to YFSETQ. The CDR3 covers 13 residues, taking in both the cysteine and the phenylalanine. CDR3 DNA only is kept here, 39 bases in frame from base 1. Cut back by 4 bases and 1 base, the V and J ends lie 8 bases apart. The record originates from a study of T cells in Graves' hyperthyroidism and ophthalmopathy (dated by TCRdb to the late 2010s). At the level of the whole study: Peripheral blood was sampled at the time of initial diagnosis, prior to any treatment. A discovery cohort of roughly 100 patients, approximately 44 with Graves' ophthalmopathy and roughly 59 with stable Graves' hyperthyroidism, was used to find distinguishing TCR V-J signatures. The paper reports TCR Vbeta CDR3 sequencing of over 130 peripheral blood samples: around 41 ophthalmopathy, fewer than 80 hyperthyroidism and approximately 17 progressor patients. After sampling, hyperthyroidism patients received methimazole starting at 30 mg daily, and ophthalmopathy patients received high-dose intravenous methylprednisolone. The study also compared thyroid tissue and blood T-cell repertoires from roughly six Graves' hyperthyroidism patients. The 95 to 100 discovery patients were randomly divided into training and test sets at a 7:3 ratio. Prospective prediction of ophthalmopathy was tested in an independent validation cohort consisting of roughly 20 hyperthyroidism patients and some 16 patients who later progressed to ophthalmopathy. Study-level results and caveats: Ophthalmopathy was separated from stable hyperthyroidism by a 13 V-J signature model, with around 88% sensitivity and about 84% specificity obtained in cross-validation and 80%/75% obtained in testing. No statistical method was used to fix the sample size in advance, and group allocation was not hidden from the investigators. During validation, the model predicted progression to ophthalmopathy a median of roughly 7.1 months ahead of onset, with just under 71% sensitivity and 72% to 80% specificity. Most expanded thyroid clonotypes (frequency above 0.001) were also found in blood, which suggests that blood repertoires may mirror thyroid immune responses.

The TCR beta CDR3 regions were amplified from the RNA transcripts. For the first round of RT-PCR on the TCR CDR3, the HTBI primer set was used together with the Qiagen OneStep RT-PCR kit. The libraries were constructed in a second round of multiplex PCR and then size-selected and purified. Paired-end sequencing of the libraries was performed with 100 bp reads on an Illumina HiSeq2000. The original pipeline was this. Raw data were processed with SOAPnuke, discarding reads with adapters, uncalled bases, mean Phred below 15, or no exact constant-primer or identifier match. COPE v1.2.5 was used to merge the high-quality paired reads, and each unique nucleotide sequence was defined as a clonotype. MiTCR v1.1 was used to align clonotypes to the IMGT TRBV, TRBD and TRBJ reference segments. The analysis included only V-J combinations with a frequency above 0.0001, which together covered around 99% of the repertoires. The TCS score was defined as F50 (clonal expansion) divided by E x V (chaos), with BLOSUM62-based TCRdist calculated between CDR3 peptides within each V-J. Welch's t-statistics and random forest reduced roughly 500 V-J features to roughly 13, which were used in a naive Bayes classifier (R e1071). The public reads were run again by TCRdb, first through fastp at Q25 and then through MiXCR, and only productive beta chains were kept. Rows matching on CDR3 protein sequence are summarized as one entry with the most common DNA and genes. The V and J calls, along with clone size, are taken from TCRdb and not from the paper's own processing. This sample comprises approximately 370,000 distinct CDR3 sequences, just under 15% of them detected only once. Jointly, the top ten make up roughly 33% of the sample.

The receptor was isolated from a woman aged 30 to 39 with Graves' hyperthyroidism. The sequenced material came from blood. The chain is assembled from TRBV5-1 and TRBJ1-2; no D segment can be confidently identified. The CDR3 reads as follows: CASSLDNNYGYTF. The nucleotide sequence reads TGCGCCAGCAGCCTCGACAATAACTATGGCTACACCTTC.